A selection of T cell receptor beta chains follows, all from one sample in a study of identical twins. TCRdb passed the 5' RACE reads through MiXCR, listing each CDR3 protein once. The data show 1,800,000 or so distinct CDR3 sequences, roughly a third seen once. Sequencing was carried out using cord blood. These receptors were taken from a newborn girl in good health. Both conserved end residues are part of each CDR3. D genes are given only for firm matches. Only part of the rows carry a size: once, few, many, or a class if the clone is expanded.

few	TRBV28	TRBJ1-5	-	TGTGCCACCAATGGGGGACAATACAATCAGCCCCAGCATTTT	CATNGGQYNQPQHF
few	TRBV20-1	TRBJ2-3	TRBD2	TGCAGTGCCACCAACGGACTAGCGAGCACAGATACGCAGTATTTT	CSATNGLASTDTQYF
-	TRBV4-1	TRBJ2-7	TRBD1	TGCGCCAGCAGCCGAACCGGGACAGCATACTCGAATGAGCAGTACTTC	CASSRTGTAYSNEQYF
-	TRBV7-9	TRBJ2-3	-	TGTGCCAGCAGCTTACGGGGGGCCCACGATACGCAGTATTTT	CASSLRGAHDTQYF
-	TRBV30	TRBJ2-1	TRBD2	TGTGCCTTAAACCGACTAGCGGGGTGGAATGAGCAGTTCTTC	CALNRLAGWNEQFF
-	TRBV5-4	TRBJ2-1	-	TGTGCCAGCAGCTTGGTTGGGCCCAACAATGAGCAGTTCTTC	CASSLVGPNNEQFF
-	TRBV10-1	TRBJ2-5	-	TGCGCCAGCAGTGAGATGGTCAGAAGCCAAGAGACCCAGTACTTC	CASSEMVRSQETQYF
few	TRBV5-1	TRBJ2-7	-	TGCGCCAGCAGCTTGGCAGGGAATGTCAACGAGCAGTACTTC	CASSLAGNVNEQYF
many	TRBV9	TRBJ1-5	-	TGTGCCAGCAGCGTAGGGGGGAATAATCAGCCCCAGCATTTT	CASSVGGNNQPQHF
few	TRBV27	TRBJ2-2	-	TGTGCCAGCAGTCCCTCTAAATGGGAGCTGTTTTTT	CASSPSKWELFF
few	TRBV7-9	TRBJ2-7	-	TGTGCCAGCAGTGCGGGATTCAGTTGCGAGCAGTACTTC	CASSAGFSCEQYF
-	TRBV28	TRBJ1-2	-	TGTGCCAGCCAGGGTTGGCAGAATGATTATGGCTACACCTTC	CASQGWQNDYGYTF
few	TRBV28	TRBJ2-7	-	TGTGCCAGCAGTTTGGCGGGCCCCAACGAGCAGTACTTC	CASSLAGPNEQYF
-	TRBV4-2	TRBJ2-7	TRBD2	TGTGCCAGCAGCCAACTAGCGGGAGGGGTTACTCCCTACGAGCAGTACTTC	CASSQLAGGVTPYEQYF
-	TRBV7-8	TRBJ2-1	-	TGTGCCAGCAGCATAAGATACCGGGACAAGTTCTTC	CASSIRYRDKFF
-	TRBV20-1	TRBJ2-1	TRBD2	TGCAGTGCTAGATCTAGCGGGAGGGCCTACAGTGAGCAGTTCTTC	CSARSSGRAYSEQFF
-	TRBV5-1	TRBJ2-3	TRBD2	TGCGCCAGCAGCCCCCTTAGGGCGGGAGAAGGTACAGATACGCAGTATTTT	CASSPLRAGEGTDTQYF
many	TRBV29-1	TRBJ2-1	-	TGCAGCGGGCAAGCAGGGGTCAATGAGCAGTTCTTC	CSGQAGVNEQFF
-	TRBV19	TRBJ1-6	-	TGTGCCAGTAGTATTCGGGACCACTATAATTCACCCCTCCACTTT	CASSIRDHYNSPLHF
-	TRBV28	TRBJ1-2	-	TGTGCCAGCAGAGAGCGCACCTATGGCTACACCTTC	CASRERTYGYTF
-	TRBV10-2	TRBJ2-7	TRBD2	TGCGCCAGCAGTGAGTACGGGACTAGCGGGAGATACGAGCAGTACTTC	CASSEYGTSGRYEQYF
-	TRBV19	TRBJ1-2	-	TGTGCCAGTAGTATCAGGGGACGGAATGGCTACACCTTC	CASSIRGRNGYTF
-	TRBV10-3	TRBJ2-7	TRBD1	TGTGCCATCAGCCCTTTTACAGGGGCAGGAGGCGAGCAGTACTTC	CAISPFTGAGGEQYF
-	TRBV20-1	TRBJ1-5	-	TGCAGTGCTAGAGATTTGGGTGTCGGCAGCAATCAGCCCCAGCATTTT	CSARDLGVGSNQPQHF
-	TRBV7-2	TRBJ2-4	TRBD2	TGTGCCAGCAGCTTAGCGCTAGCGGGAGGGTCCGAAAACATTCAGTACTTC	CASSLALAGGSENIQYF
-	TRBV30	TRBJ1-3	-	TGTGCCTGGAGTGGGATAGCTGGAAACACCATATATTTT	CAWSGIAGNTIYF
few	TRBV5-1	TRBJ2-3	TRBD2	TGCGCCAGCAGCGGCTATCCGGGACTAGCGGGGTCTCACATTGGCACAGATACGCAGTATTTT	CASSGYPGLAGSHIGTDTQYF
-	TRBV6-1	TRBJ2-7	-	TGTGCCAGCAGTGAGACTGGGTACTCCTACGAGCAGTACTTC	CASSETGYSYEQYF
few	TRBV29-1	TRBJ1-2	-	TGCAGCGTTGTTCACGTTGATGGCTACACCTTC	CSVVHVDGYTF
-	TRBV21-1	TRBJ2-7	-	TGTGCCAGCAGCAAAGCCCCCAGGGGGGACTACGAGCAGTACTTC	CASSKAPRGDYEQYF
-	TRBV10-2	TRBJ2-3	-	TGCGCCAGCAGACCCGGGACCGTTAACACAGATGCGCAGTATTTT	CASRPGTVNTDAQYF
-	TRBV4-1	TRBJ1-2	-	TGCGCCAGCAGCCAAGTAGGCACGCCTTTGGATGGCTACACCTTC	CASSQVGTPLDGYTF
-	TRBV7-9	TRBJ2-3	-	TGTGCCAGCAGCCCCCAGGATACGCGGTATTTT	CASSPQDTRYF
few	TRBV5-6	TRBJ2-7	TRBD1	TGTGCCAGCAGCCTATACGGACAGGGGAGAAACGAGCAGTACTTC	CASSLYGQGRNEQYF
few	TRBV28	TRBJ1-5	-	TGTGCCAGCAGTTTGAATTCCAGAGACAATCAGCCCCAGCATTTT	CASSLNSRDNQPQHF
few	TRBV7-2	TRBJ2-1	TRBD2	TGTGCCAGCAGCTACCAGACTAGCGGGGTTTCCTACAATGAGCAGTTCTTC	CASSYQTSGVSYNEQFF
few	TRBV7-2	TRBJ2-1	-	TGTGCCAGCAGGTCAACGTCGCTAGCGCCCACCCTGAGGAATGAGCAGTTCTTC	CASRSTSLAPTLRNEQFF
-	TRBV27	TRBJ2-4	TRBD1	TGTGCCAGCGCCCGACAGGGGCGCCACAATGAGCAGTACTTC	CASARQGRHNEQYF
few	TRBV7-2	TRBJ1-2	-	TGTGCCAGCAGCTTAGTAAAGGCTAACTATGGCTACACCTTC	CASSLVKANYGYTF
-	TRBV28	TRBJ1-2	-	TGTGCCAGCAGTTTCCCGGGAGCGGACTTTGGCTACACCTTC	CASSFPGADFGYTF
-	TRBV20-1	TRBJ2-7	TRBD2	TGCAGTGCTAGAGATCGGGGACTAGCGGGAGAACACCCTTACGAGCAGTACTTC	CSARDRGLAGEHPYEQYF
-	TRBV20-1	TRBJ1-5	-	TGCAGTGCTAGAGCCCCCAGACGGGACTCCAATCAGCCCCAGCATTTT	CSARAPRRDSNQPQHF
few	TRBV20-1	TRBJ2-3	-	TGCAGTGCTAGAGTATCAGCAGATACGCAGTATTTT	CSARVSADTQYF
many	TRBV3-1	TRBJ2-5	-	TGTGCCAGCAGCCAATACATCGACAGGCCAGAGACCCAGTACTTC	CASSQYIDRPETQYF
-	TRBV5-1	TRBJ1-2	-	TGCGCCAGCAGCTTGGAACGGGGTATATATGGCTACACCTTC	CASSLERGIYGYTF
few	TRBV3-1	TRBJ2-5	-	TGTGCCAGCAGCCAAGATGTATCCTCGACCCAGTACTTC	CASSQDVSSTQYF
once	TRBV12-3/TRBV12-4	TRBJ2-3	TRBD1	TGTGCCAGCAGTGCCCCCGGGACAGGGGGCGCAGATACGCAGTATTTT	CASSAPGTGGADTQYF
-	TRBV12-3/TRBV12-4	TRBJ2-5	-	TGTGCCAGCACTGAGGGAGATCTTCGTAATGAGCAGTACTTC	CASTEGDLRNEQYF
few	TRBV2	TRBJ2-3	TRBD2	TGTGCCAGCAGTGAAGGTAGCGGGGGGATTACGCAGTATTTT	CASSEGSGGITQYF
-	TRBV12-3/TRBV12-4	TRBJ2-2	-	TGTGCCAGCAGTTTAAGAGGACCCCTCTTCGGGGAGCTGTTTTTT	CASSLRGPLFGELFF
few	TRBV25-1	TRBJ1-2	TRBD1	TGTGCCAGCAGTGAATATAGAGACAGGGGCGGCTACACCTTC	CASSEYRDRGGYTF